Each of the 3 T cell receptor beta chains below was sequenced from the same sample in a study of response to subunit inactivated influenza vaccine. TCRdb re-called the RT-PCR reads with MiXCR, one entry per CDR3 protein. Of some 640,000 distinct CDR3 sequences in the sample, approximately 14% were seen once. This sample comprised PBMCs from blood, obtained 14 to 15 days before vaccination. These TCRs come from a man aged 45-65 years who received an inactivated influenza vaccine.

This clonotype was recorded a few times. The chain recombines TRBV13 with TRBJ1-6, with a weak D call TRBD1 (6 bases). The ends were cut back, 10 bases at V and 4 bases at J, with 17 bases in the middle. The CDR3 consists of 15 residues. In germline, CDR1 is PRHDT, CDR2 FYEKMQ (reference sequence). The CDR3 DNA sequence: TGTGCCACCTTGGCGGCAGGGGAATATAATTCACCCCTCCACTTT. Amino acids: CATLAAGEYNSPLHF.

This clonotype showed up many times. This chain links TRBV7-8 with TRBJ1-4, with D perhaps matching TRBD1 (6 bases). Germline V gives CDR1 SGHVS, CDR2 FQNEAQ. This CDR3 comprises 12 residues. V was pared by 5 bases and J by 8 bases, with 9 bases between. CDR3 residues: CASSRQGEKLFF. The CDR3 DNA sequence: TGTGCCAGCAGCCGCCAGGGGGAAAAACTGTTTTTT.

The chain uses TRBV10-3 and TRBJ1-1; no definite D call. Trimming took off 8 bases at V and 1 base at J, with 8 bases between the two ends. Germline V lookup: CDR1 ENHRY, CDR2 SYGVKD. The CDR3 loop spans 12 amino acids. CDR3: CAIGRQNTEAFF. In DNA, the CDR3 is TGTGCCATCGGACGGCAGAACACTGAAGCTTTCTTT.